These T cell receptor beta chains were read from a single sample in a study of chemoradiotherapy in HPV16-positive cancers. Using immunoSEQ multiplex PCR, the repertoire was profiled, and TCRdb retains in-frame clones only, with some absent. The sample lists around 30,000 clones, approximately 90% occurring once. The sample in question was blood, obtained from a patient who underwent chemoradiotherapy. These receptors were taken from a human donor with HPV-associated anogenital cancer. Each CDR3 is given with its conserved first and last residue. The D gene is left open where the match is weak. Part of the rows lack a size; the others show once, few, many or a class for expanded clones.

v_gene	j_gene	d_gene	abundance	CDR3nt	CDR3aa
TRBV11-3	TRBJ2-7	TRBD1	NA	TGTGCCAGCAGCCAACGCCGGGACAGGACCTACGAGCAGTACTTC	CASSQRRDRTYEQYF
TRBV7-8	TRBJ1-6	NA	few	TGTGCCAGCAGCTTCGGAGATTCACCCCTCCACTTT	CASSFGDSPLHF
TRBV7-9	TRBJ1-6	NA	few	TGTGCCAGCGGTTCACCCCTCCACTTT	CASGSPLHF
TRBV7-9	TRBJ2-3	TRBD1	NA	TGTGCCAGCAGCCAGGGACAGGGTAGGAAAGATACGCAGTATTTT	CASSQGQGRKDTQYF
TRBV19	TRBJ1-1	NA	NA	TGTGCCAGTAATGGCGTTATGAACACTGAAGCTTTCTTT	CASNGVMNTEAFF
TRBV6-1	TRBJ1-5	NA	NA	TGTGCCAGCACTATGAATAGCAATCAGCCCCAGCATTTT	CASTMNSNQPQHF
TRBV5-4	TRBJ1-2	NA	NA	TGTGCCAGCAGCCCCCGACTCGAGGGGGTTGATGGCTACACCTTC	CASSPRLEGVDGYTF
TRBV7-9	TRBJ2-1	NA	NA	TGTGCCAGCAGCCCGAAGGGGGGCTTAGTTCTCTATGAGCAGTTCTTC	CASSPKGGLVLYEQFF
TRBV5-4	TRBJ2-1	NA	NA	TGTGCCAGCAGCGTAGGCACATCTAACAATGAGCAGTTCTTC	CASSVGTSNNEQFF
TRBV16	TRBJ1-5	NA	NA	TGTGCCAGCAGCCACTCGAGGGGGGGTGTCAATCAGCCCCAGCATTTT	CASSHSRGGVNQPQHF
TRBV7-9	TRBJ2-2	NA	NA	TGTGCCAGCAGCTTAGCGGGGGCCGGGTTGGGCACCGGGGAGCTGTTTTTT	CASSLAGAGLGTGELFF
TRBV5-1	TRBJ2-5	NA	NA	TGCGCCAGCAGCCGACTAGACTCAAAGACCCAGTACTTC	CASSRLDSKTQYF
TRBV30	TRBJ2-3	NA	NA	TGTGCCTGGAGTGTATCGGACAGAAGCACAGATACGCAGTATTTT	CAWSVSDRSTDTQYF
TRBV7-3	TRBJ2-1	TRBD2	NA	TGTGCCAGCAGCTCTGGGACTAGAGGCTCCTACAATGAGCAGTTCTTC	CASSSGTRGSYNEQFF
TRBV4-2	TRBJ2-6	NA	NA	TGTGCCAGCAGCCAAGCCTGGAACTCTGGGGCCAACGTCCTGACTTTC	CASSQAWNSGANVLTF
TRBV6-6	TRBJ1-1	NA	NA	TGTGCCAGCAGTGCTGACAGCCACACTGAAGCTTTCTTT	CASSADSHTEAFF
TRBV19	TRBJ1-6	NA	NA	TGTGCCAGTAGTATCCCGCAGGAGACACCCCTCCACTTT	CASSIPQETPLHF
TRBV7-3	TRBJ2-2	NA	NA	TGTGCCAGCAGCTTAGGCAGATCCACCGGGGAGCTGTTTTTT	CASSLGRSTGELFF
TRBV10-3	TRBJ2-7	NA	NA	TGTGCCATCACGCGGGGGCCTTCGTACGAGCAGTACTTC	CAITRGPSYEQYF
TRBV11-3	TRBJ2-3	NA	NA	TGTGCCAGCAGCTTAGGGCTAAGCGGTAGCACAGATACGCAGTATTTT	CASSLGLSGSTDTQYF
TRBV19	TRBJ1-6	NA	NA	TGTGCCAGCCACGGCGGCGCCCCCTATAATTCACCCCTCCACTTT	CASHGGAPYNSPLHF
TRBV10-3	TRBJ1-3	NA	once	TGTGCCATCAGTGAGTTCTTTGGGGATGGAAACACCATATATTTT	CAISEFFGDGNTIYF